The 30 T cell receptor beta chains below come from one sample, sequenced in a study of shared T cell receptors in the human thymus. Method: immunoSEQ multiplex PCR; TCRdb's copy keeps in-frame clones and lacks some. In the table there are hundreds of thousands of clones, around 89% of which are singletons. This sample also appeared in a second study, on human thymus T cells.

Sequencing input: thymocytes. The receptors shown here come from a boy in the first two years of life with a congenital heart defect.

The chain has TRBV7-2 and TRBJ2-7; a possible D gene is TRBD1 (6 bases). Trimming removed 5 bases from V and 10 bases from J, with 15 bases in between. CDR3 length: 12 residues. Per the germline V gene, CDR1 is SGHTA and CDR2 is FQGNSA. The CDR3, as DNA: TGTGCCAGCAGCCCAGGGGCGTCTAATCAGTACTTC. It translates to CASSPGASNQYF.

The chain carries TRBV7-9 and TRBJ2-7, with 9 nucleotides matching TRBD2. The trim removed 1 base at V and 3 bases at J, leaving 10 bases unmatched. The CDR3 contains 17 residues. Germline values: CDR1 SEHNR, CDR2 FQNEAQ (reference sequence). In nucleotides, the CDR3 is TGTGCCAGCAGCTTAGGCGGGAGGGCCGGAGGAGTCTACGAGCAGTACTTC. This codes for CASSLGGRAGGVYEQYF.

The chain is built from TRBV4-3 and TRBJ1-2, with TRBD1 matching over 7 bases. V shed 1 base and J 4 bases; nucleotides not matched to a gene: 21. Germline loops: CDR1 LGHNA, CDR2 YSLEER. The CDR3 loop spans 20 amino acids. The CDR3 region has the DNA TGCGCCAGCAGCCAAGTCCCTACGCTAGGACAGGAGGGATGCCTCTATGGCTACACCTTC. It specifies CASSQVPTLGQEGCLYGYTF.

V gene TRBV2 combines with J gene TRBJ2-7; D may be TRBD1 (7 bases). V lost 6 bases to trimming and J lost 4 bases, with 10 bases between them. The CDR3 is 12 amino acids. Germline CDR1 reads SNHLY; CDR2 reads FYNNEI. DNA for the CDR3: TGTGCCAGCAGCCCAGGGGGGTACGAGCAGTACTTC. It encodes CASSPGGYEQYF.

This clone occurred a few times. Here the CDR3 DNA reads TGTGCCAGTAGTATGGTTCGCACGGGGGGGCAAGAAAAACTGTTTTTT. It translates to CASSMVRTGGQEKLFF. The gene calls are TRBV19 and TRBJ1-4, with TRBD1 as a possible D gene (6 bases). The V gene's germline CDR1 is LNHDA and CDR2 SQIVND (reference sequence). V was trimmed by 3 bases and J by 8 bases, leaving 19 bases between them. There are 16 residues in the CDR3.

The chain has TRBV29-1 and TRBJ1-2, with a tentative D call TRBD1 (5 bases). The CDR3 totals 13 residues. Trimming pared 4 bases from V and 2 bases from J, leaving 11 bases between. Germline assignment: CDR1 SQVTM and CDR2 ANQGSEA. For the CDR3, the DNA is TGCAGCGTTGTTCCTGGGGCAAACTATGGCTACACCTTC. Amino acid sequence: CSVVPGANYGYTF.

The V gene is TRBV5-3, the J gene TRBJ2-5, with TRBD1 identical over 11 bases. TRBV5-3 is an ORF for which the function is uncertain. The CDR3 runs 16 residues. V lost 3 bases to trimming and J lost 5 bases; unmatched junction nucleotides: 9. CDR3 DNA: TGTGCCAGAAGCTGTGGACAGGGGGCGTGTAAGGAGACCCAGTACTTC. Protein product: CARSCGQGACKETQYF.

J is TRBJ1-2 and V is TRBV7-2; no definite D call. The CDR3 length is 15 residues. With 2 bases removed from V and 0 bases from J, the gap between germline ends came to 10 bases. CDR1 and CDR2 from the germline V gene are SGHTA and FQGNSA. CDR3 bases: TGTGCCAGCAGCTTATTAGATGGAGCTAACTATGGCTACACCTTC. As protein: CASSLLDGANYGYTF.

This clone has just one count. This chain connects TRBV15 to TRBJ2-3; TRBD2 matches 9 bases. The germline CDR1 and CDR2 sequences are LNHNV and YYDKDF (reference sequence). The ends lost 0 bases at V and 3 bases at J; junction bases unmatched: 13. CDR3 size: 19 residues. CDR3 DNA: TGTGCCACCAGCAGAGATGCCCCCCTGCGTAGCGGGAGTACAGATACGCAGTATTTT. Translation gives CATSRDAPLRSGSTDTQYF.

The genes are TRBV4-2 and TRBJ2-7, with a possible D match to TRBD2 (6 bases). Germline-derived CDR1 and CDR2 are LGHNA and YNFKEQ. The V end was cut by 3 bases, the J end by 6 bases, with 24 bases between. The CDR3 runs 17 residues. The CDR3 region has the DNA TGTGCCAGCAGCCACAATCTGAAAACTAGCACCGCGGGCGAGCAGTACTTC. This gives the protein CASSHNLKTSTAGEQYF.

The chain couples TRBV29-1 to TRBJ2-2; maybe TRBD1 (7 bases). Between the trimmed V and J ends, which lost 3 bases and 7 bases, there was a span of 18 bases. CDR3 length: 15 amino acids. Per germline, CDR1 SQVTM and CDR2 ANQGSEA. The DNA for the CDR3 is TGCAGCGTTGAGGGCAGGGGGGTTCAGGGCGGGGAGCTGTTTTTT. Its translation is CSVEGRGVQGGELFF.

The chain carries TRBV11-3 and TRBJ2-1; possibly TRBD2 for D (5 bases). V gave up 1 base and J gave up 4 bases, with 17 bases separating them. Germline-derived CDR1 and CDR2 are SGHNT and YENEEA. The CDR3 is 17 residues long. The CDR3 nucleotides read TGTGCCAGCAGCTTAGGGCGGCGGGTTCAGAGGTACAATGAGCAGTTCTTC. Protein: CASSLGRRVQRYNEQFF.

The chain's CDR3 is CASSTDTGELFF. DNA for the CDR3: TGTGCCAGCAGCACCGACACCGGGGAGCTGTTTTTT. The V and J genes are TRBV21-1 and TRBJ2-2; the table's D call TRBD2 went unverified against the DNA. TRBV21-1 is recorded as a pseudogene. CDR3 length: 12 residues.

The chain joins TRBV2 to TRBJ2-7; D perhaps matches TRBD2 (5 bases). Germline V gene data show CDR1 as SNHLY and CDR2 as FYNNEI. The CDR3 is 14 residues long. The V end lost 7 bases, the J end lost 4 bases, and 17 bases lay between the germline ends. DNA of the CDR3: TGTGCCAGCAAAGAAGAGGGATCCAGTTACGAGCAGTACTTC. Its protein product is CASKEEGSSYEQYF.

The V and J genes are TRBV28 and TRBJ2-2; perhaps TRBD2 as D (6 bases). Germline-derived CDR1 and CDR2 are MDHEN and SYDVKM. Between the trimmed V and J ends, which lost 1 base and 2 bases, there was a span of 17 bases. This CDR3 comprises 18 residues. The chain's CDR3 is CASSLFGRRELNTGELFF. The CDR3 DNA sequence: TGTGCCAGCAGTTTATTCGGGAGACGGGAATTAAACACCGGGGAGCTGTTTTTT.

This chain uses TRBV2 with TRBJ2-1, with 14 nucleotides matching TRBD2. The trim removed 8 bases at V and 6 bases at J, leaving 6 bases unmatched. Germline V gene sequence: CDR1 SNHLY, CDR2 FYNNEI. This CDR3 is 15 amino acids long. The CDR3 DNA reads as TGTGCCAGCGGGACTAGCGGGAGTTCTGCCAATGAGCAGTTCTTC. Its translation: CASGTSGSSANEQFF.

The CDR3 spells CASSLASPRSTDTQYF. The CDR3 DNA is TGTGCCAGCAGCTTGGCTAGCCCCAGGAGCACAGATACGCAGTATTTT. The chain employs TRBV5-6 and TRBJ2-3; D perhaps matches TRBD2 (5 bases). V was clipped by 0 bases and J by 0 bases, with 11 bases between them. This CDR3 has 16 amino acids. The germline CDR1 and CDR2 sequences are SGHDT and YYEEEE.

There are a few counts of this clone. This chain joins TRBV6-5 and TRBJ1-4; weak D call: TRBD1 (6 bases). Trimming pared 0 bases from V and 8 bases from J, leaving 16 bases between. The germline V gene encodes CDR1 MNHEY and CDR2 SVGAGI. CDR3 length: 16 residues. CDR3 bases: TGTGCCAGCAGTTACTCGATAACAGGGCCCCTCGAAAAACTGTTTTTT. Its translation: CASSYSITGPLEKLFF.

This chain connects TRBV2 to TRBJ1-5, with D possibly matching TRBD1 (5 bases). The CDR3 loop spans 21 amino acids. V lost 0 bases, J lost 0 bases, and 24 bases lay in between. CDR1 is SNHLY, CDR2 FYNNEI, per germline. The CDR3 DNA reads TGTGCCAGCAGTGAAGCCGAGGTGGGGCAGTATAAAGGGTATAGCAATCAGCCCCAGCATTTT. It translates to CASSEAEVGQYKGYSNQPQHF.

The V and J genes are TRBV5-1 and TRBJ2-7, with 7 bases aligning to TRBD1. V trimming: 4 bases; J trimming: 5 bases; junction bases outside the gene matches: 15. The CDR3 has 16 residues. Germline CDR1 and CDR2: SGHRS and YFSETQ. In nucleotides, the CDR3 is TGCGCCAGCAGCCGAACCCAGGGGGTGGGGGCCCACGAGCAGTACTTC. Protein: CASSRTQGVGAHEQYF. The full variable domain, rest sourced from reference TRBV5-1 and TRBJ2-7, is KAGVTQTPRYLIKTRGQQVTLSCSPISGHRSVSWYQQTPGQGLQFLFEYFSETQRNKGNFPGRFSGRQFSNSRSEMNVSTLELGDSALYLCASSRTQGVGAHEQYFGPGTRLTVT.

The chain has TRBV4-2 and TRBJ2-7; 10 positions agree with TRBD2. With 1 base clipped from V and 2 bases from J, the junction kept 5 bases outside the gene matches. The CDR3 spans 16 residues. Per germline, CDR1 LGHNA and CDR2 YNFKEQ. In DNA, the CDR3 is TGTGCCAGCAGCCAAGGGGGTCTAGCGGGAGCCTACGAGCAGTACTTC. Translating it yields CASSQGGLAGAYEQYF.

This clone was observed once. The CDR3 bases are TGTGCCAGCAGTTTACGATACTTACCCTCCTACGAGCAGTACTTC. Its protein product is CASSLRYLPSYEQYF. The rearrangement joins TRBV27 to TRBJ2-7; no clear D gene. V was cut by 2 bases and J by 0 bases, with 11 bases left in between. CDR1 is MNHEY and CDR2 is SMNVEV in the germline V gene (reference sequence). The CDR3 sequence is 15 residues long.

The gene calls are TRBV25-1 and TRBJ1-3, with a weak D call TRBD1 (5 bases). The CDR3 totals 15 residues. V was clipped by 3 bases and J by 0 bases, with 9 bases between them. Germline-derived CDR1 and CDR2 are MGHDK and SYGVNS. CDR3 DNA sequence: TGTGCCAGCAGTGAGCCAGGGTTCTCTGGAAACACCATATATTTT. It yields the protein CASSEPGFSGNTIYF.

The V gene is TRBV4-3, the J gene TRBJ2-1; possible D gene TRBD2, 6 bases. Looked up from germline, CDR1 is LGHNA and CDR2 is YSLEER. Trimming shortened V by 1 base and J by 5 bases, and 18 bases separated the two germline ends. The CDR3 loop spans 17 amino acids. CDR3 nucleotide sequence: TGCGCCAGCAGCCAAGCGGGAGAGGGAGATCTTGACAATGAGCAGTTCTTC. Protein sequence: CASSQAGEGDLDNEQFF.

The chain combines TRBV4-1 with TRBJ1-1; tentative D call: TRBD1 (5 bases). V lost 0 bases to trimming and J lost 0 bases, with 20 bases between them. Germline V gene lookup returns CDR1 MGHRA and CDR2 YSYEKL. The CDR3 runs to 19 residues. The CDR3 DNA follows: TGCGCCAGCAGCCAAGAGTTGAGTGGGGGACTTAGAATGAACACTGAAGCTTTCTTT. Protein sequence: CASSQELSGGLRMNTEAFF.

This chain connects TRBV11-3 to TRBJ2-2, with D tentatively TRBD2 (6 bases). Trimming stripped 0 bases from V and 4 bases from J, with 15 bases between. Germline CDR1 is SGHNT and CDR2 is YENEEA. CDR3 length: 17 amino acids. The CDR3 spells CASSLDRTGEGTGELFF. In DNA form, the CDR3 reads TGTGCCAGCAGCTTAGATCGAACGGGAGAGGGCACCGGGGAGCTGTTTTTT.

CDR3 nucleotide sequence: TGCGCCAGCAGCACCTTGCCCGGGGATGAGCAGTTCTTC. It specifies CASSTLPGDEQFF. The chain employs TRBV4-1 and TRBJ2-1; D possibly corresponds to TRBD2 (5 bases). CDR1 is MGHRA and CDR2 is YSYEKL in the germline V gene. CDR3 length: 13 amino acids. The V gene lost 5 bases and the J gene lost 8 bases, with 13 bases spanning the gap.

This chain connects TRBV7-9 to TRBJ2-1; 11 bases are shared with TRBD2. V shed 6 bases and J 5 bases; nucleotides not matched to a gene: 6. CDR3 length equals 15 residues. Germline-derived CDR1 and CDR2 are SEHNR and FQNEAQ (reference sequence). The CDR3 loop reads CASSLTSGTNNEQFF. CDR3 sequence (DNA): TGTGCCAGCAGTTTGACTAGCGGGACGAACAATGAGCAGTTCTTC.

The chain couples TRBV27 to TRBJ2-1, with D possibly TRBD2 on 6 matching bases. V dropped 6 bases and J dropped 0 bases, with 15 bases sitting between them. Germline CDR1 MNHEY, CDR2 SMNVEV (reference sequence). There are 16 residues in the CDR3. The CDR3 is CASSTFGGSSYNEQFF. The CDR3 DNA follows: TGTGCCAGCAGCACCTTTGGGGGGAGCTCCTACAATGAGCAGTTCTTC.

This clone appeared a single time. V and J are TRBV19 and TRBJ2-5, with a possible D match to TRBD1 (5 bases). V dropped 10 bases and J dropped 5 bases, with 14 bases sitting between them. Germline loops: CDR1 LNHDA, CDR2 SQIVND (reference sequence). The CDR3 contains 12 residues. The CDR3 bases are TGTGCCACTGGGGCTCGTGCGGAGACCCAGTACTTC. It translates to CATGARAETQYF. Filled out from reference TRBV19 and TRBJ2-5, the complete variable domain reads DGGITQSPKYLFRKEGQNVTLSCEQNLNHDAMYWYRQDPGQGLRLIYYSQIVNDFQKGDIAEGYSVSREKKESFPLTVTSAQKNPTAFYLCATGARAETQYFGPGTRLLVL.